This T cell receptor beta chain is drawn from a study of cytomegalovirus exposure and HLA in healthy donors. Findings of the study overall: Later findings reportedly placed an Asian-associated ancestry cluster below the approximately 670-donor mean for N-insertions. Investigators reported around 150 TCR beta chains as tied to cytomegalovirus. There were some public TCRs occurring in many donors, but most TCR sequences were rare.

V was trimmed by 3 bases and J by 5 bases, leaving 22 bases between them. Germline V CDR1 and CDR2: SGDLS, YYNGEE. The CDR3 is 17 amino acids. Details on this clone: Its antigen is not identified.

PCR was performed using 60 Vbeta and 13 Jbeta primers. The protocol was immunoSEQ multiplex PCR, while the TCRdb copy is restricted to in-frame clones and leaves out a portion. The sample holds about 130,000 clones; 75% to 85% are singletons and the top ten take around 3.3%. This receptor was identified in a male donor in good health and CMV-seronegative. The rearrangement links TRBV9 to TRBJ2-3; TRBD2 might be the D (6 bases). The sample consisted of PBMCs. The CDR3: CASSAPRMVRGIDTQYF. The CDR3, as DNA: TGTGCCAGCAGCGCACCCCGAATGGTTCGGGGGATAGATACGCAGTATTTT.